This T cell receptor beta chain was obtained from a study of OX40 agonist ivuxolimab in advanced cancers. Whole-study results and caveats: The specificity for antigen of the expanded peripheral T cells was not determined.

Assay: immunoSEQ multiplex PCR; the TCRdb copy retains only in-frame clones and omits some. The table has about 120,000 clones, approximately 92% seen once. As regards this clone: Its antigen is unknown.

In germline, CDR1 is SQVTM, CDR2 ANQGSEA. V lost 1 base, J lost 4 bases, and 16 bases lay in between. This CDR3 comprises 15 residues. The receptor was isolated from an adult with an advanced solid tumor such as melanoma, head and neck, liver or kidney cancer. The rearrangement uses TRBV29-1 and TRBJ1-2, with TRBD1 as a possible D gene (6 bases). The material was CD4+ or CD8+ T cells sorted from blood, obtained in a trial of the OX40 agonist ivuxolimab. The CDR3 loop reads CSVEASRGVFYGYTF. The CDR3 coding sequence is TGCAGCGTTGAAGCATCAAGGGGGGTCTTCTATGGCTACACCTTC.